Following are 10 T cell receptor beta chains from one sample sequenced in a study of regulatory T cells. The primer mix had 52 TRBV and 13 TRBJ primers. Repertoires were generated with immunoSEQ multiplex PCR, while TCRdb's copy carries only in-frame clones and drops some. The data contain just over 20,000 clones, approximately 93% of them singletons. Material: CD8+ T cells sorted from blood. The receptors here all came from a child aged 2-15 years with CD3G deficiency.

The CDR3 sequence: CASSSFGGGADTQYF. The CDR3, as DNA: TGTGCCAGCAGCTCCTTTGGGGGAGGCGCAGATACGCAGTATTTT. This chain links TRBV7-9 with TRBJ2-3; tentatively, D is TRBD2 (6 bases). The CDR3 is made up of 15 amino acids. With 4 bases removed from V and 4 bases from J, the gap between germline ends came to 15 bases. CDR1 is SEHNR and CDR2 is FQNEAQ in the germline V gene (reference sequence). The complete variable domain, with remaining parts taken from reference TRBV7-9 and TRBJ2-3, reads DTGVSQNPRHKITKRGQNVTFRCDPISEHNRLYWYRQTLGQGPEFLTYFQNEAQLEKSRLLSDRFSAERPKGSFSTLEIQRTEQGDSAMYLCASSSFGGGADTQYFGPGTRLTVL.

The chain couples TRBV28 to TRBJ2-7; 7 positions agree with TRBD1. The V gene's germline CDR1 is MDHEN and CDR2 SYDVKM. V lost 3 bases to trimming and J lost 3 bases; unmatched junction nucleotides: 5. The CDR3 runs to 14 residues. The CDR3 is CASSLRGQFYEQYF. CDR3 in DNA: TGTGCCAGCAGTTTGAGGGGACAGTTCTACGAGCAGTACTTC.

The chain links TRBV28 to TRBJ2-7; maybe TRBD2 (5 bases). The CDR3 is made up of 15 amino acids. Germline V gene sequence: CDR1 MDHEN, CDR2 SYDVKM. Trimming pared 5 bases from V and 2 bases from J, leaving 16 bases between. The CDR3: CASSEDAGVTYEQYF. CDR3 bases: TGTGCCAGCAGTGAGGACGCCGGGGTTACCTACGAGCAGTACTTC.

The rearrangement uses TRBV7-8 and TRBJ2-2; D gene unclear. Between the trimmed V and J ends, which lost 2 bases and 7 bases, there was a span of 2 bases. The germline gives CDR1 SGHVS, CDR2 FQNEAQ. The length of the CDR3 is 11 residues. CDR3 bases: TGTGCCAGCAGCTTAAACGGGGAGCTGTTTTTT. Its protein is CASSLNGELFF.

This rearrangement joins TRBV6-1 to TRBJ2-1, with 9 bases that match TRBD2. Trimming at V came to 8 bases and at J to 2 bases, leaving 4 bases not matched to a gene. Germline values: CDR1 MNHNS, CDR2 SASEGT. The length of the CDR3 is 14 residues. For the CDR3, the DNA is TGTGCCAGCGGTATAGCGGGGGCCTACAATGAGCAGTTCTTC. Its protein is CASGIAGAYNEQFF.

The gene calls are TRBV27 and TRBJ1-1; 8 bases line up with TRBD1. CDR3 size: 14 residues. J gave up 1 base and V 6 bases, and 4 bases lay outside the gene matches. The V gene's germline CDR1 is MNHEY and CDR2 SMNVEV (reference sequence). CDR3 sequence reads: CASRTGVENTEAFF. CDR3 nucleotide sequence: TGTGCCAGCAGGACAGGGGTCGAGAACACTGAAGCTTTCTTT.

The gene calls are TRBV28 and TRBJ1-1; possibly TRBD1 for D (5 bases). CDR1 is MDHEN and CDR2 is SYDVKM in the germline V gene. The CDR3 is made up of 14 amino acids. The V gene lost 5 bases and the J gene lost 1 base, with 11 bases spanning the gap. CDR3: CASSLPDRNTEAFF. In nucleotides, the CDR3 is TGTGCCAGCAGTCTCCCAGACAGGAACACTGAAGCTTTCTTT. Based on the CDR3 plus reference TRBV28 and TRBJ1-1, the full variable domain is DVKVTQSSRYLVKRTGEKVFLECVQDMDHENMFWYRQDPGLGLRLIYFSYDVKMKEKGDIPEGYSVSREKKERFSLILESASTNQTSMYLCASSLPDRNTEAFFGQGTRLTVV.

CDR3 sequence: CATSRVAGGAYEQYF. The DNA of the CDR3 is TGTGCCACCAGCAGAGTAGCGGGAGGGGCCTACGAGCAGTACTTC. This chain connects TRBV15 to TRBJ2-7; 11 positions agree with TRBD2. The germline CDR1 and CDR2 sequences are LNHNV and YYDKDF (reference sequence). V shed 1 base, J shed 2 bases, and the junction held 1 base outside the gene matches. The CDR3 is 15 residues long.

The chain combines TRBV7-6 with TRBJ2-7; D may be TRBD2 (6 bases). Trimming left V 1 base short and J 3 bases short, with 10 bases between. CDR3 length equals 14 residues. The V gene's germline CDR1 is SGHVS and CDR2 FNYEAQ. The CDR3 loop reads CASSLDPGSYEQYF. The DNA of the CDR3 is TGTGCCAGCAGCTTAGATCCCGGGAGCTACGAGCAGTACTTC.

The chain has TRBV10-1 and TRBJ1-1; no definite D call. Per germline, CDR1 WNHNN and CDR2 SYGVQD (reference sequence). The V and J ends lost 6 bases and 1 base respectively, with 15 bases between them. CDR3 length: 15 residues. This CDR3 reads CASRGSDGENTEAFF. Written as DNA, the CDR3 is TGCGCCAGCAGGGGTTCGGACGGGGAGAACACTGAAGCTTTCTTT.